This T cell receptor (beta chain) was captured by sequencing in a study of resident and recirculating memory T cells in vitiligo. Looking at the study overall: Each patient gave two lesional and two nonlesional epidermal shave biopsies, plus PBMCs.

V was clipped by 3 bases and J by 0 bases, with 15 bases between them. The CDR3 is 17 amino acids. Per germline, CDR1 SGHTA and CDR2 FQGNSA. Stability required unchanged lesions during the previous 6 months. Patients had received no treatment within the previous three months. Assay: immunoSEQ multiplex PCR; the TCRdb copy retains only in-frame clones and omits some. The sample yields around 76,000 clones, more than 85% seen once. V and J are TRBV7-2 and TRBJ1-3, with D possibly TRBD1 on 6 matching bases. The sequencing sample was made of blood. The sequence derives from a male donor with vitiligo. The CDR3 sequence: CASSFLAGGTSGNTIYF. CDR3 sequence (DNA): TGTGCCAGCAGCTTTTTGGCTGGGGGCACCTCTGGAAACACCATATATTTT.